Below are 24 T cell receptor beta chains sequenced from a single sample in a study of Tregs in tolerant kidney transplant recipients. Only in-frame clones appear in the TCRdb table, and some are missing; sequencing was by immunoSEQ multiplex PCR. The sample has about 66,000 clones; roughly 90% are singletons. Specimen: CD8+ T cells from blood, collected before the transplant. The source is a human donor who received a combined kidney and bone marrow transplant.

Only a few counts were recorded for this clone. The chain combines TRBV19 with TRBJ2-1; 12 bases map to TRBD2. CDR3 length equals 15 residues. V lost 5 bases and J lost 5; bases outside the gene matches: 4. Germline CDR1 reads LNHDA; CDR2 reads SQIVND (reference sequence). CDR3 protein: CASSLTSGRNNEQFF. The CDR3 bases are TGTGCCAGTAGTCTGACTAGCGGGAGAAACAATGAGCAGTTCTTC. Full variable domain (outside the CDR3, taken from reference TRBV19 and TRBJ2-1): DGGITQSPKYLFRKEGQNVTLSCEQNLNHDAMYWYRQDPGQGLRLIYYSQIVNDFQKGDIAEGYSVSREKKESFPLTVTSAQKNPTAFYLCASSLTSGRNNEQFFGPGTRLTVL.

Only one count was recorded for this clone. Other nucleotide sequences from this sample produce the same CDR3. The chain uses TRBV2 and TRBJ2-3; 9 bases align to TRBD1. The CDR3 is 15 residues long. Germline V gene lookup returns CDR1 SNHLY and CDR2 FYNNEI. J gave up 7 bases and V 0 bases, and 5 bases lay outside the gene matches. This chain's CDR3 is CASSEALGTGYTQYF. The CDR3 DNA reads TGTGCCAGCAGTGAAGCGCTCGGGACAGGGTATACGCAGTATTTT.

J is TRBJ2-3 and V is TRBV28; D might be TRBD2 (6 bases). CDR3 length: 16 residues. The germline V gene encodes CDR1 MDHEN and CDR2 SYDVKM. V was pared by 10 bases and J by 0 bases, with 20 bases between. CDR3 in DNA: TGTGCCACCAACGGAGGGGCACTAGCTAGCACAGATACGCAGTATTTT. It specifies CATNGGALASTDTQYF. Filled out from reference TRBV28 and TRBJ2-3, the complete variable domain reads DVKVTQSSRYLVKRTGEKVFLECVQDMDHENMFWYRQDPGLGLRLIYFSYDVKMKEKGDIPEGYSVSREKKERFSLILESASTNQTSMYLCATNGGALASTDTQYFGPGTRLTVL.

The table lists this clone with a count of one. The chain is built from TRBV14 and TRBJ1-4; D gene unclear. The CDR3 is 11 residues long. Germline V CDR1 and CDR2: SGHDN, FVKESK. V shed 1 base and J shed 14 bases, with 8 bases lying between them. This chain's CDR3 is CASSQGYGLFF. Here the CDR3 DNA reads TGTGCCAGCAGCCAAGGGTACGGGCTGTTTTTT.

CDR3 protein: CASSQMGGTEAFF. CDR3 DNA sequence: TGTGCCAGCAGCCAAATGGGGGGGACTGAAGCTTTCTTT. The rearrangement joins TRBV4-2 to TRBJ1-1; D may be TRBD1 (5 bases). Trimming cost V 2 bases and J 5 bases, with 9 bases left between them. The CDR3 totals 13 residues. Germline-derived CDR1 and CDR2 are LGHNA and YNFKEQ.

Only a few counts were recorded for this clone. The CDR3 nucleotides are TGTGCCACCAGGACAGCTAACACTGAAGCTTTCTTT. Translation gives CATRTANTEAFF. The rearrangement uses TRBV2 and TRBJ1-1; D is possibly TRBD1 (6 bases). V was clipped by 10 bases and J by 2 bases, with 11 bases between them. The CDR3 has 12 amino acids. Germline CDR1 and CDR2: SNHLY and FYNNEI.

The CDR3 here is CASSKNPAGGAGGGEQFF. For the CDR3, the DNA is TGTGCCAGCAGCAAAAATCCGGCAGGGGGGGCGGGAGGCGGTGAGCAGTTCTTC. V and J are TRBV21-1 and TRBJ2-1; the DNA was not used to check the table's D call, TRBD2. TRBV21-1 is a pseudogene locus. The length of the CDR3 is 18 residues.

This chain's CDR3 is CASSLDSGGTYEQYF. In DNA form, the CDR3 reads TGTGCCAGCAGTTTAGATTCAGGGGGAACCTACGAGCAGTACTTC. The chain links TRBV27 to TRBJ2-7; 7 bases align to TRBD1. V gave up 2 bases and J gave up 2 bases; unmatched junction bases: 6. This CDR3 spans 15 amino acids. In germline, CDR1 is MNHEY, CDR2 SMNVEV (reference sequence).

Remarks on this clone: The identical CDR3 is also encoded by other nucleotide sequences in the sample. The chain employs TRBV7-9 and TRBJ1-6, with 7 bases aligning to TRBD1. Looked up from germline, CDR1 is SEHNR and CDR2 is FQNEAQ (reference sequence). The CDR3 is 15 residues long. J gave up 6 bases and V 5 bases, and 7 bases lay outside the gene matches. The CDR3 region has the DNA TGTGCCAGCAGCCTAGGCTACAGGGGTAATTCACCCCTCCACTTT. This encodes CASSLGYRGNSPLHF.

This clone appeared a single time. This chain links TRBV2 with TRBJ2-5, with D possibly being TRBD2 (5 bases). The J call is uncertain, as TRBJ2-7 better fits the DNA end. This CDR3 has 16 residues. CDR1 is SNHLY, CDR2 FYNNEI, per germline. The CDR3 sequence is CASSEADERYPYEQYF. DNA of the CDR3: TGTGCCAGCAGTGAAGCAGATGAGCGGTACCCCTACGAGCAGTACTTC.

This rearrangement joins TRBV11-2 to TRBJ2-3, with TRBD1 as a possible D gene (5 bases). Per germline, CDR1 SGHAT and CDR2 FQNNGV. CDR3 size: 16 residues. Trimming pared 0 bases from V and 3 bases from J, leaving 13 bases between. CDR3 region: CASSLDTQGLTDTQYF. CDR3 coding DNA: TGTGCCAGCAGCTTAGATACCCAGGGATTGACAGATACGCAGTATTTT.

The V call is TRBV27, the J call TRBJ2-6; D is perhaps TRBD2 (5 bases). The CDR3 length is 15 residues. V was clipped by 5 bases and J by 1 base, with 9 bases between them. The germline V gene encodes CDR1 MNHEY and CDR2 SMNVEV (reference sequence). This CDR3 is CASSILASGANVLTF. CDR3 DNA: TGTGCCAGCAGTATTCTAGCATCTGGGGCCAACGTCCTGACTTTC.

The V gene is TRBV4-1, the J gene TRBJ2-1; no firm D call. The CDR3 totals 13 residues. Trimming took 3 bases from V and 9 from J, leaving 12 bases between them. Germline-derived CDR1 and CDR2 are MGHRA and YSYEKL. CDR3 region: CASSHSVALEQFF. Written as DNA, the CDR3 is TGCGCCAGCAGCCACTCGGTAGCCCTTGAGCAGTTCTTC.

The rearrangement links TRBV7-6 to TRBJ2-1; 10 nucleotides align to TRBD1. The germline V gene has CDR1 SGHVS and CDR2 FNYEAQ. The V and J ends lost 5 bases and 7 bases, in that order; junction bases with no gene match: 8. The CDR3 is 15 residues long. The CDR3 DNA follows: TGTGCCAGCAGCCCGGGGACAGGGGCCCTTAATGAGCAGTTCTTC. Protein sequence: CASSPGTGALNEQFF.

The V gene is TRBV4-3, the J gene TRBJ2-7; D is unresolved. The germline CDR1 and CDR2 sequences are LGHNA and YSLEER. The CDR3 is 13 amino acids. V was trimmed by 3 bases and J by 4 bases, leaving 10 bases between them. CDR3 residues: CASSQGTDYEQYF. In nucleotides, the CDR3 is TGCGCCAGCAGCCAGGGTACAGATTACGAGCAGTACTTC.

Comments on this clone: A read error may account for a junction end that differs from germline. The same CDR3 arises from other DNA sequences in this sample as well. The chain employs TRBV30 and TRBJ1-6; D call uncertain. The CDR3 is 15 residues long. Germline assignment: CDR1 GTSNPN and CDR2 SVGIG (reference sequence). Written as DNA, the CDR3 is TGTGCCTGGAGTGTTGGGAGCTCCTATAATTCCCCCCTCCACTTT. It encodes CAWSVGSSYNSPLHF.

The V call is TRBV11-2, the J call TRBJ2-7, with TRBD2 matching over 9 bases. Germline V CDR1 and CDR2: SGHAT, FQNNGV. CDR3 length: 18 amino acids. With V trimmed by 0 bases and J by 7 bases, 16 bases remained unmatched. CDR3 amino acids: CASSLDYIAGVGMEEQYF. CDR3 coding DNA: TGTGCCAGCAGCTTAGATTACATAGCGGGAGTGGGAATGGAAGAGCAGTACTTC. Variable domain in full (rest from reference TRBV11-2 and TRBJ2-7): EAGVAQSPRYKIIEKRQSVAFWCNPISGHATLYWYQQILGQGPKLLIQFQNNGVVDDSQLPKDRFSAERLKGVDSTLKIQPAKLEDSAVYLCASSLDYIAGVGMEEQYFGPGTRLTVT.

This clone was observed a single time. The gene calls are TRBV4-1 and TRBJ2-7; TRBD1 matches at 8 bases. In germline, CDR1 is MGHRA, CDR2 YSYEKL. V was pared by 1 base and J by 5 bases, with 1 base of the junction left unmatched. CDR3 size: 13 residues. The CDR3 bases are TGCGCCAGCAGCCAAGCAGGGGGCGACGAGCAGTACTTC. As protein: CASSQAGGDEQYF.

The chain links TRBV19 to TRBJ2-7; 8 bases agree with TRBD1. Germline-derived CDR1 and CDR2 are LNHDA and SQIVND (reference sequence). With V trimmed by 7 bases and J by 4 bases, 9 bases remained unmatched. The CDR3 covers 14 residues. CDR3 sequence reads: CASKDRGGPYEQYF. In DNA, the CDR3 is TGTGCCAGTAAAGACAGGGGAGGTCCTTACGAGCAGTACTTC.

The rearrangement links TRBV7-2 to TRBJ2-5; D uncertain. Germline CDR1 SGHTA, CDR2 FQGNSA. The V gene lost 5 bases and the J gene lost 2 bases, with 12 bases spanning the gap. This CDR3 comprises 14 residues. The CDR3 protein is CASSQERSQETQYF. In nucleotides, the CDR3 is TGTGCCAGCAGCCAAGAGAGATCTCAAGAGACCCAGTACTTC.

The chain carries TRBV6-5 and TRBJ2-1; 7 nucleotides line up with TRBD2. Unmatched junction bases numbered 4, after V lost 4 bases and J lost 7 bases. Germline loops: CDR1 MNHEY, CDR2 SVGAGI. The CDR3 loop spans 13 amino acids. CDR3: CASSLMGGNEQFF. The DNA of the CDR3 is TGTGCCAGCAGTTTGATGGGGGGGAATGAGCAGTTCTTC.

The chain couples TRBV6-4 to TRBJ1-1; D gene uncertain. V was trimmed by 5 bases and J by 1 base, leaving 11 bases between them. CDR1 is MRHNA and CDR2 is SNTAGT in the germline V gene. The CDR3 has 14 amino acids. The DNA for the CDR3 is TGTGCCAGCAGTCTCTCAGGTGGGAACACTGAAGCTTTCTTT. Amino acid sequence: CASSLSGGNTEAFF.

The chain uses TRBV27 and TRBJ2-7; TRBD1 agrees at 8 bases. This CDR3 region has 14 residues. Germline CDR1 reads MNHEY; CDR2 reads SMNVEV (reference sequence). V trimming: 3 bases; J trimming: 3 bases; junction bases outside the gene matches: 4. CDR3 sequence: CASSLGTGVYEQYF. CDR3 nucleotides: TGTGCCAGCAGTTTGGGGACAGGAGTCTACGAGCAGTACTTC.

The gene calls are TRBV10-2 and TRBJ2-6; the match to TRBD1 covers 9 bases. Germline lookup yields CDR1 WSHSY and CDR2 SAAADI. The CDR3 extends over 15 amino acids. V shed 7 bases and J 2 bases; nucleotides not matched to a gene: 3. CDR3 amino acids: CASNGQGTGANVLTF. For the CDR3, the DNA is TGCGCCAGCAACGGACAGGGGACTGGGGCCAACGTCCTGACTTTC.